What follows are 25 T cell receptor beta chains derived from one specimen sequenced in a study of neurological immune-mediated disorders. TCRdb passed the 5' RACE reads through MiXCR, listing each CDR3 protein once. The sample lists roughly 74,000 distinct CDR3 sequences, around 5% occurring once. The material sequenced was PBMCs. Receptors originate from a man in his late teens or twenties with multiple sclerosis.

This clonotype was observed many times. The genes are TRBV20-1 and TRBJ1-1, with a tentative D call TRBD1 (6 bases). CDR3 length equals 14 residues. Germline V gives CDR1 DFQATT, CDR2 SNEGSKA (reference sequence). V was clipped by 6 bases and J by 4 bases, with 18 bases between them. Written as DNA, the CDR3 is TGCAGTGCGTCCAGGGCTGCAGGGGTCACTGAAGCTTTCTTT. Protein: CSASRAAGVTEAFF.

This clonotype was observed many times. The chain couples TRBV20-1 to TRBJ2-1; 7 bases agree with TRBD1. The germline gives CDR1 DFQATT, CDR2 SNEGSKA (reference sequence). The CDR3 runs 14 residues. The junction had 12 bases not matched to a gene; V was cut back by 6 bases and J by 7 bases. This CDR3 reads CSAEAPTTGNEQFF. The CDR3 DNA is TGCAGTGCGGAGGCCCCAACGACAGGGAATGAGCAGTTCTTC.

This clonotype was seen many times. V gene TRBV7-8 combines with J gene TRBJ2-1; TRBD2 agrees at 9 bases. Germline assignment: CDR1 SGHVS and CDR2 FQNEAQ. This CDR3 spans 17 amino acids. V was clipped by 1 base and J by 0 bases; unmatched bases: 4. The CDR3 DNA reads TGTGCCAGCAGCTTAGTTGTGCGGGGGGGCTCCTACAATGAGCAGTTCTTC. Translating gives CASSLVVRGGSYNEQFF.

This clonotype occurred a few times. A much larger clone is a single base away; this may be a read error. This chain links TRBV29-1 with TRBJ2-7, with D perhaps given as TRBD1 or TRBD2 (5 bases each). The V and J ends lost 6 bases and 3 bases respectively, with 15 bases between them. This CDR3 spans 13 amino acids. Germline V lookup: CDR1 SQVTM, CDR2 ANQGSEA. As DNA, the CDR3 is TGCAGCGTGATCCGGGAAAGGGGCTACGAGCAGTACTTC. The encoded protein is CSVIRERGYEQYF.

This clonotype was seen repeatedly, ten times or more. The rearrangement joins TRBV12-3 or TRBV12-4 to TRBJ1-1, with D uncertain. The V gene lost 5 bases and the J gene lost 4 bases, with 14 bases spanning the gap. The CDR3 is 14 residues long. CDR3 residues: CASSPRVWTTEAFF. The CDR3 region has the DNA TGTGCCAGCAGTCCCCGGGTTTGGACCACTGAAGCTTTCTTT.

Ten or more counts support this clonotype. This rearrangement joins TRBV4-2 to TRBJ2-7; tentatively, D is TRBD1 (6 bases). V shed 4 bases and J shed 6 bases, with 13 bases lying between them. This CDR3 has 13 amino acids. Germline CDR1 LGHNA, CDR2 YNFKEQ. CDR3 loop: CASSPRTGSEQYF. CDR3 DNA sequence: TGTGCCAGCAGCCCGCGCACAGGGAGCGAGCAGTACTTC.

This clonotype was counted many times. The V call is TRBV20-1, the J call TRBJ2-3, with unresolved D. V lost 3 bases and J lost 2, with 18 bases in between. CDR3 length: 16 residues. CDR1 and CDR2 from the germline V gene are DFQATT and SNEGSKA (reference sequence). CDR3 nucleotides: TGCAGTGCTAGCCCCACTTCAGCCGCTTACACAGATACGCAGTATTTT. Translation gives CSASPTSAAYTDTQYF.

As to this clonotype: This clone may be a read error of a much larger clone one base away. The V gene is TRBV5-1, the J gene TRBJ2-2; 9 bases fit TRBD1. The CDR3 runs to 15 residues. Germline V lookup: CDR1 SGHRS, CDR2 YFSETQ. V was clipped by 4 bases and J by 1 base; unmatched bases: 2. The CDR3 loop is CASSQDRGNTGELFF. The CDR3 nucleotides read TGCGCCAGCAGCCAGGACAGGGGGAACACCGGGGAGCTGTTTTTT.

In regard to this clonotype: This clone may be a read error of a much larger clone one base away. This chain links TRBV10-3 with TRBJ2-7; no clear D. This CDR3 is 14 amino acids long. Per germline, CDR1 ENHRY and CDR2 SYGVKD. Trimming removed 7 bases at V and 7 bases at J, with 20 bases between. The DNA for the CDR3 is TGTGCCATCAAACCGTGGGAAGGTCCTGGGGAGCAGTACTTC. Amino acid sequence: CAIKPWEGPGEQYF.

A word on this clonotype: It is likely a read error, because the conserved phenylalanine at the end of the CDR3 is missing. This rearrangement joins TRBV20-1 to TRBJ1-1, with D tentatively TRBD1 (6 bases). Germline V gene data show CDR1 as DFQATT and CDR2 as SNEGSKA (reference sequence). There are 15 residues in the CDR3. V was trimmed by 4 bases and J by 0 bases, leaving 15 bases between them. The CDR3 reads CSAIIHGQLNTEAFI. CDR3 DNA sequence: TGCAGTGCTATAATACACGGACAGCTGAACACTGAAGCTTTCATT.

This clonotype was seen at least ten times. J is TRBJ2-7 and V is TRBV12-3 or TRBV12-4; D ambiguous. V was clipped by 6 bases and J by 6 bases, with 15 bases between them. This CDR3 has 13 residues. The chain's CDR3 is CASRRARSVEQYF. For the CDR3, the DNA is TGTGCCAGCAGACGGGCGCGGTCGGTCGAGCAGTACTTC.

This clonotype appeared many times. The chain is built from TRBV20-1 and TRBJ1-5, with D possibly being TRBD1 (6 bases). V dropped 6 bases and J dropped 4 bases, with 10 bases sitting between them. There are 12 residues in the CDR3. In germline, CDR1 is DFQATT, CDR2 SNEGSKA (reference sequence). The CDR3: CSAIQGNQPQHF. DNA for the CDR3: TGCAGTGCAATACAGGGAAATCAGCCCCAGCATTTT.

This clonotype showed up many times. The genes are TRBV29-1 and TRBJ1-1, with 10 bases that match TRBD1. Trimming removed 7 bases from V and 5 bases from J; junction bases left unmatched: 7. Germline V gene sequence: CDR1 SQVTM, CDR2 ANQGSEA. The CDR3 has 13 residues. CDR3 nucleotides: TGCAGCGGGACGGGACAGGGGACGACTGAAGCTTTCTTT. Its translation: CSGTGQGTTEAFF.

The chain uses TRBV2 and TRBJ2-1; 16 bases map to TRBD2. With 7 bases clipped from V and 2 bases from J, the junction kept 8 bases outside the gene matches. CDR3 length equals 18 residues. Germline V gives CDR1 SNHLY, CDR2 FYNNEI. CDR3: CASKRGLAGGPTYNEQFF. Written as DNA, the CDR3 is TGTGCCAGCAAACGGGGACTAGCGGGGGGGCCCACCTACAATGAGCAGTTCTTC. The full variable domain, with the rest looked up from reference TRBV2 and TRBJ2-1, is EPEVTQTPSHQVTQMGQEVILRCVPISNHLYFYWYRQILGQKVEFLVSFYNNEISEKSEIFDDQFSVERPDGSNFTLKIRSTKLEDSAMYFCASKRGLAGGPTYNEQFFGPGTRLTVL.

This clonotype was counted a few times. An end of the junction does not agree with germline; a read error may underlie this. The chain carries TRBV7-2 and TRBJ1-6, with D perhaps matching TRBD1 (6 bases). Germline V lookup: CDR1 SGHTA, CDR2 FQGNSA. This CDR3 is built from 15 residues. As DNA, the CDR3 is TGTGCCAGCAGCCCAGCAAGGGGGGGCAAATCACCCCTCAACTTT. Its protein is CASSPARGGKSPLNF. Drawing the rest from reference TRBV7-2 and TRBJ1-6, the complete variable domain is GAGVSQSPSNKVTEKGKDVELRCDPISGHTALYWYRQSLGQGLEFLIYFQGNSAPDKSGLPSDRFSAERTGGSVSTLTIQRTQQEDSAVYLCASSPARGGKSPLNFGNGTRLTVT.

This clonotype was picked up many times. The V gene is TRBV20-1, the J gene TRBJ2-7, with 8 nucleotides matching TRBD1. Germline-derived CDR1 and CDR2 are DFQATT and SNEGSKA (reference sequence). The CDR3 contains 12 residues. The V segment lost 3 bases and the J segment 5 bases; nucleotides outside the gene matches: 3. DNA of the CDR3: TGCAGTGCTAGGGACAGGGAAAACGAGCAGTACTTC. Its protein is CSARDRENEQYF.

There are many counts of this clonotype. The V gene is TRBV6-1, the J gene TRBJ2-6, with a weak D call TRBD2 (5 bases). The germline V gene encodes CDR1 MNHNS and CDR2 SASEGT. The CDR3 is 16 amino acids. Trimming took 5 bases from V and 10 from J, leaving 21 bases between them. The CDR3 DNA follows: TGTGCCAGCAGTCCACCCTTGAATTATGGGAGTAACGTCCTGACTTTC. Its translation is CASSPPLNYGSNVLTF.

This clonotype was seen many times. The J gene is TRBJ1-1, the V gene TRBV6-6, with 8 bases identical to TRBD1. CDR1 is MNHNY, CDR2 SVGAGI, per germline (reference sequence). V lost 8 bases to trimming and J lost 1 base; unmatched junction nucleotides: 3. The CDR3 covers 13 residues. CDR3 DNA sequence: TGTGCCAGCCACAGGGGGAGGAACACTGAAGCTTTCTTT. Translated: CASHRGRNTEAFF.

This clonotype was seen many times. The gene calls are TRBV5-4 and TRBJ1-4, with D possibly TRBD1 on 5 matching bases. Trimming took off 0 bases at V and 7 bases at J, with 13 bases between the two ends. The CDR3 has 15 residues. Germline CDR1 reads SGHNT; CDR2 reads YYREEE (reference sequence). CDR3 DNA sequence: TGTGCCAGCAGCTTGGGGGGGGTATTAAGTGAAAAACTGTTTTTT. Amino acids: CASSLGGVLSEKLFF.

This clonotype appeared many times. The genes are TRBV15 and TRBJ2-7; 8 positions match TRBD2. With V trimmed by 0 bases and J by 2 bases, 9 bases remained unmatched. The CDR3 is made up of 17 amino acids. In germline, CDR1 is LNHNV, CDR2 YYDKDF (reference sequence). The DNA of the CDR3 is TGTGCCACCAGCAGAGAGGGCGGGAGGAATAGCGCCTACGAGCAGTACTTC. It codes for CATSREGGRNSAYEQYF.

At least ten counts were recorded for this clonotype. V usage is TRBV10-3 and J usage is TRBJ2-7; D might be TRBD2 (7 bases). Germline V CDR1 and CDR2: ENHRY, SYGVKD. This CDR3 spans 16 amino acids. The ends were cut back, 6 bases at V and 2 bases at J, with 20 bases in the middle. The CDR3 nucleotides read TGTGCCATCAGAGAGGGGGGGACGATGCGCCCCTACGAGCAGTACTTC. Translated, it gives CAIREGGTMRPYEQYF.

This clonotype was counted only a few times. A much larger clone differs from this one at a single base, so this may be a read error. This chain uses TRBV11-3 with TRBJ1-6; D gene ambiguous. Germline V CDR1 and CDR2: SGHNT, YENEEA. The CDR3 totals 13 residues. V shed 0 bases and J shed 10 bases, with 7 bases lying between them. CDR3 nucleotides: TGTGCCAGCAGCTTAGATACCCGATCACCCCTCCACTTT. This encodes CASSLDTRSPLHF.

This clonotype has a count of ten or more. This rearrangement joins TRBV5-1 to TRBJ2-3; the match to TRBD1 covers 8 bases. The CDR3 totals 15 residues. With 3 bases clipped from V and 1 base from J, the junction kept 4 bases outside the gene matches. The V gene's germline CDR1 is SGHRS and CDR2 YFSETQ. The CDR3 loop is CASSSGQGRTDTQYF. In nucleotides, the CDR3 is TGCGCCAGCAGCTCCGGACAGGGTCGCACAGATACGCAGTATTTT.

This clonotype was recorded many times. This chain connects TRBV3-1 to TRBJ1-2; 7 nucleotides line up with TRBD1. This CDR3 comprises 14 residues. In germline, CDR1 is LGHDT, CDR2 YNNKEL (reference sequence). With 3 bases clipped from V and 4 bases from J, the junction kept 5 bases outside the gene matches. The CDR3 nucleotides are TGTGCCAGCAGCCATGTAACAGGGGCCTATGGCTACACCTTC. It encodes CASSHVTGAYGYTF.

The table lists this clonotype with a count of one. This rearrangement joins TRBV20-1 to TRBJ2-2; D remains ambiguous. The germline CDR1 and CDR2 sequences are DFQATT and SNEGSKA (reference sequence). CDR3 size: 14 residues. V lost 3 bases, J lost 4 bases, and 12 bases lay in between. The CDR3 nucleotides are TGCAGTGCTAGGAAGGATGGTTCCACCGGGGAGCTGTTTTTT. This translates into CSARKDGSTGELFF.